The source of this T cell receptor beta chain is a study of blood T cells in healthy people across ages (dated by TCRdb to the mid-2010s). Concerning the study at large: In model experiments, roughly one uniquely barcoded TCR beta cDNA molecule per two T cells was captured by template switching. Using deep sequencing normalized with unique cDNA molecular identifiers, the study measured how TCR beta repertoire diversity changes with age. Using the same blood draw, the study looked at two additional independent replicas of 1 million unique cDNA reads for two donors, one aged 18 to 29 and the other aged 80 or older. The donors were divided into four age groups: young (average approximately 15 years), middle-aged (approximately 42), aged (about 60) and long-lived (around 80). Donors of different ages were randomly distributed across sequencing lanes to avoid experimental bias.

The method was 5' RACE. These reads were obtained on an Illumina HiSeq 2500. A second PCR of roughly 6 to 12 cycles was run with a J-beta primer mix and a sample-barcoded 5' primer. A template-switch 5' adaptor carrying 12 random nucleotides introduced a unique molecular identifier onto each TCR beta cDNA molecule. Each sample yielded at least 2.5 million CDR3-containing paired-end reads. The Mint cDNA synthesis kit, primed by a TRBC-specific oligonucleotide, was used to synthesize first-strand cDNA from all RNA. All cDNA was treated with uracil-DNA glycosylase and then went through a first 18-cycle PCR with the universal primers M1SS and BC2_uni_R. The study's own analysis went as follows. Each sample was normalized by randomly selecting 1 million high-quality reads, each carrying a distinct molecular identifier. Reads sharing molecular identifiers were discarded rather than binned into consensus sequences. MiTCR, with a Q25 quality threshold and the strictest error-elimination algorithm, was used for CDR3 identification, clonotype clustering and error correction. Lower-bound total TCR beta diversity was estimated with a nonparametric unseen species model using Euler transformation. TCRdb ran its own pipeline on the public reads, namely fastp trimming at Q25 and MiXCR clone calling, and kept in-frame beta chains. Every CDR3 protein is listed once, alongside the most common genes and DNA of its rows. In this record, the V and J calls reflect TCRdb's handling and not the investigators' own analysis. A total of roughly 1.5 million distinct CDR3 sequences appear in this sample, about 45% of them only once. The top ten hold under 5% of the sample.

The 39 donors, aged about 6 to 95 years, were systemically healthy Caucasian individuals from Russia. Each donor gave about 9.2 milliliters of peripheral blood, drawn into EDTA-treated Vacutainer tubes. Ficoll-Paque density-gradient centrifugation was used to isolate PBMCs, with at least 6.5 million per sample. Trizol reagent was used to extract total RNA from PBMCs, with at least 5.5 micrograms per sample. For every donor, flow cytometry on a PBMC aliquot measured the percentage of naive CD45RAhigh/CD27high T cells. Overall results and qualifications from the work: Conclusive comparison of naive and antigen-experienced compartments was prevented by the profiling of bulk unsorted PBMCs. As age increased, observed TCR beta diversity per million T cells dropped in a roughly linear way, and a significant reduction was already evident by age about 36. There was a strong correlation between observed TCR beta diversity and the percentage of naive T cells measured by flow cytometry. The long-lived group showed more naive CD4+ T cells, fewer expanded clones and increased TCR diversity than the aged group, suggesting age selection. Because donor CMV infection status was unknown, age-related changes in expanded clonotypes were potentially confounded. Estimates of total diversity based on one million sequenced T cells were regarded as lower bounds and as underestimates.

Its CDR3 holds 14 amino acids, cysteine through phenylalanine. Only the CDR3 DNA stays, 42 bases, in frame from base 1. The germline V gene sets CDR1 to LGHNA and CDR2 to YSLEER. Comments on this clonotype: Its antigen specificity is not known. At one end the junction does not follow the germline gene, possibly because of a read error.

The rearranged segments are TRBV4-3 and TRBJ1-2, with the D gene uncertain. This clonotype was sampled from a woman younger than 30 in good health. The material sequenced was blood. The CDR3 region has the sequence CASSQEQRVDGCTF. The sequenced DNA: TGCGCCAGCAGCCAAGAACAGCGAGTGGATGGCTGCACCTTC.